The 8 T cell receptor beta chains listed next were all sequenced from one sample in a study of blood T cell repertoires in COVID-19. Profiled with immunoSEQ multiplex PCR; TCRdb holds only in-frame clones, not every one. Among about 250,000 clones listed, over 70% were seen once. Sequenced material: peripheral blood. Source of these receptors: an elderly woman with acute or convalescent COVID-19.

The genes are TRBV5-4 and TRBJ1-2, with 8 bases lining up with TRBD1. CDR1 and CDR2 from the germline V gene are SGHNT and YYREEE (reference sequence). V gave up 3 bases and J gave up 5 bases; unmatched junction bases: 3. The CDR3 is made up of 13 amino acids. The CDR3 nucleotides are TGTGCCAGCAGCTCGACAGGGGATTATGGCTACACCTTC. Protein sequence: CASSSTGDYGYTF.

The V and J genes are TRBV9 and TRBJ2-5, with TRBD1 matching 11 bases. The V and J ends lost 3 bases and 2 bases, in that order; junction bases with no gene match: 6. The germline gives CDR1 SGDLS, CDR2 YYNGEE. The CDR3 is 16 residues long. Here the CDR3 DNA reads TGTGCCAGCAGCGCCGGACAGGGGGCCCGGCAAGAGACCCAGTACTTC. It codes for CASSAGQGARQETQYF.

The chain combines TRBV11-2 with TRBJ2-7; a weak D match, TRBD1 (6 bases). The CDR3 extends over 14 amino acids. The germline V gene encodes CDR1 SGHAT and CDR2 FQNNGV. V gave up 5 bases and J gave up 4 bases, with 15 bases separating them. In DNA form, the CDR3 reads TGTGCCAGCAGCCGACGACAGGCTAGTTACGAGCAGTACTTC. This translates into CASSRRQASYEQYF.

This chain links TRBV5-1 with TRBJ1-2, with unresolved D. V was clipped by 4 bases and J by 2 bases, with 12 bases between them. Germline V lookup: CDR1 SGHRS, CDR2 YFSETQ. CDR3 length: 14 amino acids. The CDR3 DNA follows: TGCGCCAGCAGCCGGGATGGACCCAACTATGGCTACACCTTC. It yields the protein CASSRDGPNYGYTF. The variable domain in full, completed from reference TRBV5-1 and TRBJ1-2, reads KAGVTQTPRYLIKTRGQQVTLSCSPISGHRSVSWYQQTPGQGLQFLFEYFSETQRNKGNFPGRFSGRQFSNSRSEMNVSTLELGDSALYLCASSRDGPNYGYTFGSGTRLTVV.

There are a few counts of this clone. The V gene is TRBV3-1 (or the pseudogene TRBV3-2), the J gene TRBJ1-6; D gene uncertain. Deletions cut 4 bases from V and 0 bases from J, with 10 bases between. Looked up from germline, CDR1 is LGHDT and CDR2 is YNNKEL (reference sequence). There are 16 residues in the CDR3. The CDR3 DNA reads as TGTGCCAGCAGCCCCGGCGGGAGCTCCTATAATTCACCCCTCCACTTT. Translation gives CASSPGGSSYNSPLHF.

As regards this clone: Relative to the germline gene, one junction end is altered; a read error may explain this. In DNA form, the CDR3 reads TGTGCCAGCGGAGAAGATACTAGCAAAGATACGCAGTATTTT. Protein product: CASGEDTSKDTQYF. The chain uses TRBV27 and TRBJ2-3, with a weak D call TRBD2 (6 bases). The CDR3 consists of 14 residues. Germline CDR1 reads MNHEY; CDR2 reads SMNVEV (reference sequence).

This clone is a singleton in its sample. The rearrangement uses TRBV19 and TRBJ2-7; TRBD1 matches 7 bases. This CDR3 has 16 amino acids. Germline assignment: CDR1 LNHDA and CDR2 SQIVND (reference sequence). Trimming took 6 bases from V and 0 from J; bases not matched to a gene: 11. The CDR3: CASSSHGTASSYEQYF. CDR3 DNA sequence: TGTGCCAGTAGCTCCCACGGGACAGCGAGCTCCTACGAGCAGTACTTC.

CDR3 sequence reads: CAISGNLAARGTDTQYF. The CDR3 nucleotides are TGTGCCATCAGTGGAAACCTAGCGGCAAGGGGCACAGATACGCAGTATTTT. The chain recombines TRBV10-3 with TRBJ2-3, with 7 bases lining up with TRBD2. The CDR3 has 17 residues. Germline V lookup: CDR1 ENHRY, CDR2 SYGVKD. With V trimmed by 4 bases and J by 1 base, 11 bases remained unmatched.